A selection of T cell receptor beta chains follows, all from one sample in a study of T cells in Graves' hyperthyroidism and ophthalmopathy. TCRdb recomputed calls from the multiplex PCR reads with MiXCR, one row per CDR3 protein. This sample has 500,000 to 600,000 distinct CDR3 sequences, with approximately 49% found just once. Material for sequencing was peripheral blood or thyroid tissue (not recorded which). Receptor source: an adult woman with Graves' disease, either hyperthyroidism or ophthalmopathy (not recorded which). Both conserved end residues are part of each CDR3. D genes are given only for firm matches. Clone sizes are given selectively: once, few, many, or a class where the clone is expanded.

TRBV20-1	.	TRBJ1-1	.	CSASWGTEAFF	TGCAGTGCTAGCTGGGGGACTGAAGCTTTCTTT
TRBV20-1	.	TRBJ2-5	TRBD1	CSAPQGVGETQYF	TGCAGTGCACCTCAGGGGGTTGGAGAGACCCAGTACTTC
TRBV29-1	many	TRBJ1-2	.	CSVVQYSRQRANYGYTF	TGCAGCGTCGTCCAGTACAGTAGACAGAGAGCTAACTATGGCTACACCTTC
TRBV7-8	few	TRBJ2-7	.	CASSLMGGLHDYEQYF	TGTGCCAGCAGCTTAATGGGGGGGCTGCACGACTACGAGCAGTACTTC
TRBV10-3	.	TRBJ1-5	TRBD1	CAIRGQGRYEHF	TGTGCCATCAGGGGACAGGGGCGGTACGAGCATTTT
TRBV19	few	TRBJ2-6	TRBD1	CASSIPRGQSGANVLTF	TGTGCCAGTAGTATCCCCAGGGGGCAATCTGGGGCCAACGTCCTGACTTTC
TRBV7-2	.	TRBJ2-5	TRBD2	CASSKRSGAWGETQYF	TGTGCCAGCAGCAAGCGTAGCGGGGCGTGGGGAGAGACCCAGTACTTC
TRBV10-3	.	TRBJ2-1	.	CAISESSGSSYNEQFF	TGTGCCATCAGTGAGTCGAGCGGTAGCTCCTACAATGAGCAGTTCTTC
TRBV7-8	many	TRBJ1-5	TRBD1	CASSLETGFVNQPQHF	TGTGCCAGCAGCTTAGAGACAGGGTTTGTAAATCAGCCCCAGCATTTT
TRBV5-1	many	TRBJ1-1	.	CASSVAGMNTEAFF	TGCGCCAGCAGCGTGGCAGGGATGAACACTGAAGCTTTCTTT
TRBV5-6	.	TRBJ2-2	TRBD2	CASSFYLGLAGAGELFF	TGTGCCAGCAGCTTTTACTTGGGACTAGCGGGAGCCGGGGAGCTGTTTTTT
TRBV29-1	few	TRBJ1-4	.	CSVLKGQSEKLFF	TGCAGCGTATTGAAGGGGCAGAGTGAAAAACTGTTTTTT
TRBV29-1	.	TRBJ2-7	TRBD1	CSVEGGQYNSYEQYF	TGCAGCGTTGAAGGGGGACAGTACAACTCCTACGAGCAGTACTTC
TRBV10-3	.	TRBJ1-5	.	CAIRQDLNQPQHF	TGTGCCATCAGACAGGACCTCAATCAGCCCCAGCATTTT
TRBV14	.	TRBJ1-5	.	CALSAGRSNQPQHF	TGTGCCCTGTCCGCTGGTAGGAGCAATCAGCCCCAGCATTTT
TRBV9	.	TRBJ1-1	.	CASSDWPVNTEAFF	TGTGCCAGCAGCGACTGGCCGGTGAACACTGAAGCTTTCTTT
TRBV29-1	.	TRBJ1-1	.	CSVEGGTGDTEAFF	TGCAGCGTTGAAGGGGGAACAGGAGATACTGAAGCTTTCTTT
TRBV6-6	.	TRBJ1-2	TRBD1	CASSYGTGSTYGYTF	TGTGCCAGCAGTTACGGGACAGGGAGTACGTATGGCTACACCTTC
TRBV6-6	many	TRBJ1-5	.	CASRHVGNQPQHF	TGTGCCAGCAGGCACGTTGGCAATCAGCCCCAGCATTTT
TRBV29-1	.	TRBJ2-5	.	CSVGWGLWGEETQYF	TGCAGCGTCGGGTGGGGGTTGTGGGGGGAAGAGACCCAGTACTTC
TRBV4-1	many	TRBJ1-2	TRBD1	CASSQTGTGDGYTF	TGCGCCAGCAGCCAAACCGGGACAGGGGATGGCTACACCTTC
TRBV28	.	TRBJ1-6	.	CASSLSLGNSPPHF	TGTGCCAGCAGTTTATCCCTGGGCAATTCACCCCCCCACTTT
TRBV11-3	.	TRBJ1-2	.	CASSLGNSGAHYGYTF	TGTGCCAGCAGCTTAGGGAACTCTGGGGCCCACTATGGCTACACCTTC
TRBV25-1	.	TRBJ1-3	.	CACSAIPRLHSGNTIYF	TGTGCCTGCAGTGCTATTCCCAGGCTCCACTCTGGAAACACCATATATTTT
TRBV10-3	few	TRBJ1-5	.	CATGTDNEPQHF	TGTGCCACAGGGACCGACAATGAGCCCCAGCATTTT
TRBV20-1	.	TRBJ1-5	.	CSAREGAPGQPQHF	TGCAGTGCTAGAGAGGGGGCCCCAGGGCAGCCCCAGCATTTT
TRBV5-1	many	TRBJ2-5	.	CASSPGTLGVETQYF	TGCGCCAGCAGCCCGGGGACCTTGGGGGTAGAGACCCAGTACTTC
TRBV12-3/TRBV12-4	many	TRBJ1-3	.	CASSLGQGNTIYF	TGTGCCAGCAGCTTAGGACAAGGAAACACCATATATTTT
TRBV5-1	many	TRBJ1-3	.	CASREDSSGNTIYF	TGCGCCAGCAGGGAAGACAGCTCTGGAAACACCATATATTTT
TRBV7-6	few	TRBJ2-7	.	CASSFSDRSYEQYF	TGTGCCAGCAGCTTCTCGGACAGATCCTACGAGCAGTACTTC
TRBV20-1	once	TRBJ1-2	.	CSARIEGGYTF	TGCAGTGCTAGAATAGAGGGTGGCTACACCTTC
TRBV29-1	.	TRBJ1-1	.	CSGLTSNTEAFF	TGCAGCGGCCTGACATCGAACACTGAAGCTTTCTTT
TRBV9	.	TRBJ1-2	TRBD1	CASSVNGQGRGYTF	TGTGCCAGCAGCGTAAATGGACAGGGACGGGGCTACACCTTC
TRBV7-2	.	TRBJ1-2	.	CASSLVTGGNTF	TGTGCCAGCAGCTTAGTCACTGGAGGAAACACCTTC
TRBV6-5	few	TRBJ2-7	TRBD1	CASSLLTGQGRYEQYF	TGTGCCAGCAGTCTACTGACCGGACAGGGACGCTACGAGCAGTACTTC
TRBV25-1	many	TRBJ2-2	.	CASSEGGESGELFF	TGTGCCAGCAGTGAAGGCGGGGAATCCGGGGAGCTGTTTTTT
TRBV10-3	.	TRBJ2-7	TRBD2	CAISESGTSGSKQYF	TGTGCCATCAGTGAGTCAGGGACTAGCGGGAGTAAGCAGTACTTC
TRBV28	few	TRBJ2-7	.	CASSLLKGEQYF	TGTGCCAGCAGTTTACTCAAAGGGGAGCAGTACTTC
TRBV2	.	TRBJ2-7	TRBD1	CASSAGQGNGQQYF	TGTGCCAGCAGTGCTGGACAGGGGAATGGGCAGCAGTACTTC
TRBV10-3	.	TRBJ1-2	TRBD1	CAISEYRSKGTVYTF	TGTGCCATCAGTGAGTACCGATCCAAGGGGACAGTCTACACCTTC
TRBV7-8	.	TRBJ1-6	.	CASSLRTGTYNSPLHF	TGTGCCAGCAGCTTAAGGACGGGCACTTATAATTCACCCCTCCACTTT
TRBV20-1	.	TRBJ1-2	.	CSARDPGYTF	TGCAGTGCTAGAGATCCAGGCTACACCTTC